Below, 20 T cell receptor beta chains from the same sample are listed, as sequenced in a study of blood T cell repertoires in COVID-19. Profiling relied on immunoSEQ multiplex PCR, and the TCRdb table lists in-frame clones only, not all of them. The repertoire holds tens of thousands of clones, with about 85% as singletons. Sequenced material: peripheral blood. The receptors stem from an older man with COVID-19, enrolled during active disease.

This rearrangement joins TRBV20-1 to TRBJ2-1; tentative D call: TRBD1 (5 bases). Germline-derived CDR1 and CDR2 are DFQATT and SNEGSKA (reference sequence). Trimming pared 3 bases from V and 3 bases from J, leaving 18 bases between. The CDR3 sequence is 16 residues long. CDR3 bases: TGCAGTGCTAGTAGGACACGTGCCCTATTCTACAATGAGCAGTTCTTC. Residues: CSASRTRALFYNEQFF.

The chain combines TRBV5-6 with TRBJ2-3, with D perhaps TRBD1 (5 bases). CDR1 is SGHDT, CDR2 YYEEEE, per germline. The CDR3 consists of 16 residues. Trimming removed 3 bases at V and 0 bases at J, with 14 bases between. The CDR3 DNA reads TGTGCCAGCAGCTCGCCCACACGACAGAGCACAGATACGCAGTATTTT. This translates into CASSSPTRQSTDTQYF.

The V and J genes are TRBV9 and TRBJ2-1; 7 bases fit TRBD1. V gave up 4 bases and J gave up 0 bases; unmatched junction bases: 16. The CDR3 is 19 amino acids. Germline lookup yields CDR1 SGDLS and CDR2 YYNGEE. This CDR3 is CASSTASGTASISYNEQFF. CDR3 nucleotides: TGTGCCAGCAGCACCGCATCCGGGACAGCTTCTATCTCCTACAATGAGCAGTTCTTC.

The CDR3 is CASSLEAGRDTEAFF. The CDR3 DNA reads TGCGCCAGCAGCTTGGAGGCAGGGAGGGACACTGAAGCTTTCTTT. The gene calls are TRBV5-1 and TRBJ1-1; D is possibly TRBD1 (5 bases). This CDR3 spans 15 amino acids. Germline CDR1 and CDR2: SGHRS and YFSETQ. Trimming pared 0 bases from V and 3 bases from J, leaving 12 bases between.

The rearrangement uses TRBV30 and TRBJ2-1; D ambiguous. CDR1 is GTSNPN and CDR2 is SVGIG in the germline V gene (reference sequence). V lost 0 bases, J lost 9 bases, and 9 bases lay in between. The CDR3 is made up of 12 amino acids. The CDR3: CAWSVTPLEQFF. CDR3 DNA: TGTGCCTGGAGTGTGACTCCCCTTGAGCAGTTCTTC.

The V call is TRBV15, the J call TRBJ1-2, with TRBD1 identical over 7 bases. Germline V CDR1 and CDR2: LNHNV, YYDKDF (reference sequence). V lost 3 bases and J lost 6; bases outside the gene matches: 19. There are 18 residues in the CDR3. The DNA of the CDR3 is TGTGCCACCAGCAGCTCCCACCAATCTTACAGGGGAAGCCATGGCTACACCTTC. Its protein is CATSSSHQSYRGSHGYTF. Based on the CDR3 plus reference TRBV15 and TRBJ1-2, the full variable domain is DAMVIQNPRYQVTQFGKPVTLSCSQTLNHNVMYWYQQKSSQAPKLLFHYYDKDFNNEADTPDNFQSRRPNTSFCFLDIRSPGLGDTAMYLCATSSSHQSYRGSHGYTFGSGTRLTVV.

The chain combines TRBV24-1 with TRBJ2-1; 12 nucleotides agree with TRBD2. Germline lookup yields CDR1 KGHDR and CDR2 SFDVKD. The trim removed 6 bases at V and 9 bases at J, leaving 17 bases unmatched. The CDR3 extends over 18 amino acids. CDR3 bases: TGTGCCACCAGTCATCCTAGCGGGAGGGCAGATCTGGGGAGTGAGCAGTTCTTC. Translated: CATSHPSGRADLGSEQFF.

The rearrangement uses TRBV7-9 and TRBJ2-3; the match to TRBD2 covers 8 bases. CDR1 is SEHNR, CDR2 FQNEAQ, per germline (reference sequence). The CDR3 has 12 amino acids. With 11 bases clipped from V and 1 base from J, the junction kept 2 bases outside the gene matches. CDR3 in DNA: TGTGCCGGACTAGCTGGCACAGATACGCAGTATTTT. This translates into CAGLAGTDTQYF.

The rearrangement joins TRBV3-1 (or the pseudogene TRBV3-2) to TRBJ1-6, with TRBD1 identical over 9 bases. Germline values: CDR1 LGHDT, CDR2 YNNKEL (reference sequence). V lost 2 bases, J lost 7 bases, and 3 bases stayed unmatched. This CDR3 has 15 amino acids. CDR3 residues: CASSQWDRANSPLHF. CDR3 bases: TGTGCCAGCAGCCAATGGGACAGGGCAAATTCACCCCTCCACTTT.

V is TRBV5-4 and J is TRBJ1-6; D gene uncertain. Trimming left V 0 bases short and J 0 bases short, with 10 bases between. CDR1 and CDR2 from the germline V gene are SGHNT and YYREEE (reference sequence). This CDR3 comprises 17 residues. The chain's CDR3 is CASSLEAGSSYNSPLHF. The CDR3 nucleotides are TGTGCCAGCAGCTTGGAGGCAGGATCCTCCTATAATTCACCCCTCCACTTT.

The gene calls are TRBV5-1 and TRBJ1-1; 11 bases fit TRBD1. Germline lookup yields CDR1 SGHRS and CDR2 YFSETQ. The CDR3 runs 14 residues. V was clipped by 2 bases and J by 5 bases; unmatched bases: 2. CDR3 coding DNA: TGCGCCAGCAGCTTCGGGACAGGGGGTACTGAAGCTTTCTTT. Amino acid sequence: CASSFGTGGTEAFF.

The chain links TRBV5-5 to TRBJ1-2, with D tentatively TRBD1 (5 bases). The V end lost 5 bases, the J end lost 8 bases, and 19 bases lay between the germline ends. The CDR3 consists of 14 residues. CDR1 is SGHKS and CDR2 is YYEKEE in the germline V gene (reference sequence). CDR3 residues: CASSLEGDLGGYTF. In nucleotides, the CDR3 is TGTGCCAGCAGTTTAGAAGGGGACTTAGGAGGCTACACCTTC.

This clone appeared once. The genes are TRBV5-8 and TRBJ2-5; 13 bases align to TRBD2. Per the germline V gene, CDR1 is SGHTS and CDR2 is YDEGEE. The trim removed 4 bases at V and 5 bases at J, leaving 11 bases unmatched. The CDR3 is 17 amino acids. For the CDR3, the DNA is TGTGCCAGCAGCCCCCCCGGGACTAGCGGGGCAAGGGAGACCCAGTACTTC. The encoded protein is CASSPPGTSGARETQYF.

The rearrangement links TRBV11-1 to TRBJ2-2, with TRBD1 identical over 8 bases. The CDR3 sequence is 14 residues long. In germline, CDR1 is SGHAT, CDR2 FQDESV (reference sequence). After removal of 2 bases from V and 7 bases from J, the junction contained 3 bases not matched to a gene. This CDR3 reads CASSLQGAFGELFF. CDR3 nucleotide sequence: TGTGCCAGCAGCTTACAGGGGGCATTCGGGGAGCTGTTTTTT.

The chain employs TRBV27 and TRBJ2-7; no firm D call. Trimming left V 5 bases short and J 5 bases short, with 13 bases between. This CDR3 is built from 13 residues. Per the germline V gene, CDR1 is MNHEY and CDR2 is SMNVEV (reference sequence). CDR3 amino acids: CASSHNNNNEQYF. For the CDR3, the DNA is TGTGCCAGCAGTCACAATAACAATAACGAGCAGTACTTC.

The chain joins TRBV11-2 to TRBJ1-1; 9 bases match TRBD1. Germline CDR1 reads SGHAT; CDR2 reads FQNNGV. The CDR3 consists of 16 residues. With V trimmed by 6 bases and J by 3 bases, 11 bases remained unmatched. The CDR3 DNA is TGTGCCAGCAGGTATACCACCGGGACAGGGTACACTGAAGCTTTCTTT. This translates into CASRYTTGTGYTEAFF.

CDR3: CSASSGTGTLNEQFF. The CDR3 bases are TGCAGTGCTAGTAGCGGGACAGGGACTTTAAATGAGCAGTTCTTC. The V gene is TRBV20-1, the J gene TRBJ2-1, with a weak D call TRBD1 (9 bases). V dropped 3 bases and J dropped 7 bases, with 19 bases sitting between them. There are 15 residues in the CDR3. The germline V gene encodes CDR1 DFQATT and CDR2 SNEGSKA (reference sequence).

The chain joins TRBV2 to TRBJ2-7, with D perhaps TRBD2 (5 bases). Per germline, CDR1 SNHLY and CDR2 FYNNEI. V was pared by 7 bases and J by 6 bases, with 16 bases between. CDR3 size: 13 residues. CDR3 nucleotide sequence: TGTGCCAGCACCTCTATTCCGGGGTTCGAGCAGTACTTC. Translated, it gives CASTSIPGFEQYF.

A single count supports this clone. The V and J genes are TRBV28 and TRBJ2-3; no clear D gene. The CDR3 consists of 15 residues. V lost 5 bases and J 0 bases, leaving 12 bases between the germline ends. Germline values: CDR1 MDHEN, CDR2 SYDVKM. The CDR3 bases are TGTGCCAGCAGTCCGCCGTTCAGGAGCACAGATACGCAGTATTTT. Translating gives CASSPPFRSTDTQYF.

This clone was seen a single time. In nucleotides, the CDR3 is TGTGCCAGCAGCCAATCCCGAACCGATAGCGAGCAGTACTTC. Translating it yields CASSQSRTDSEQYF. The rearrangement links TRBV4-2 to TRBJ2-7, with unresolved D. Germline CDR1 and CDR2: LGHNA and YNFKEQ. Trimming left V 2 bases short and J 6 bases short, with 14 bases between. The CDR3 contains 14 residues.